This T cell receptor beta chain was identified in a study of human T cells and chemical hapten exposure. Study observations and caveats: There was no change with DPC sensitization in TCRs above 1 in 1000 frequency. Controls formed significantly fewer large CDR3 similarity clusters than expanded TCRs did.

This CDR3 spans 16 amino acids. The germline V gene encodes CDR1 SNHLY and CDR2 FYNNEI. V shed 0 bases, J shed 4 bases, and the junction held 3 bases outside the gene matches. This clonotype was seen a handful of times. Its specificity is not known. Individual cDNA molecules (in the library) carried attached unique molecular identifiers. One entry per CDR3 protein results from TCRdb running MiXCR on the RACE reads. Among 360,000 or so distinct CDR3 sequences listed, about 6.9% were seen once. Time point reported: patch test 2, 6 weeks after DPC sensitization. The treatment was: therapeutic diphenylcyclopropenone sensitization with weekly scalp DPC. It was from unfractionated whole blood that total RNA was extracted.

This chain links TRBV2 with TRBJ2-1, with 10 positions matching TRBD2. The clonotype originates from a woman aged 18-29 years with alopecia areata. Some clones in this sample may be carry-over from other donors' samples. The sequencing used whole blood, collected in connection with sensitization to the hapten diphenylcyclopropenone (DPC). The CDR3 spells CASSEALAGEYNEQFF. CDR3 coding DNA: TGTGCCAGCAGTGAAGCGCTAGCGGGGGAGTACAATGAGCAGTTCTTC.